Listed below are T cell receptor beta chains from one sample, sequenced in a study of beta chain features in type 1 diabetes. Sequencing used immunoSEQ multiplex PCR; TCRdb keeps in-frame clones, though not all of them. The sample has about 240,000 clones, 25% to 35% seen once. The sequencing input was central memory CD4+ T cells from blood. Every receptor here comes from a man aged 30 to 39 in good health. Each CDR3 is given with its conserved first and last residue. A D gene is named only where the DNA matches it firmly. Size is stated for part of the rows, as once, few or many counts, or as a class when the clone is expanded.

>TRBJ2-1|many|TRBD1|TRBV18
CASSHRGPSYNEQFF
TGTGCCAGCTCACACAGGGGACCTTCCTACAATGAGCAGTTCTTC
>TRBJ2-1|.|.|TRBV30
CAWSVGYEQFF
TGTGCCTGGAGTGTAGGCTATGAGCAGTTCTTC
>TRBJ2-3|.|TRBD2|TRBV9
CASSVSGVTSTDTQYF
TGTGCCAGCAGCGTCAGCGGGGTGACTAGCACAGATACGCAGTATTTT
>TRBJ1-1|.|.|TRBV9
CASSVDMNTEAFF
TGTGCCAGCAGCGTTGACATGAACACTGAAGCTTTCTTT
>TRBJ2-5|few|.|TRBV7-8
CASSLGRRRETQYF
TGTGCCAGCAGCTTAGGACGGAGAAGGGAGACCCAGTACTTC
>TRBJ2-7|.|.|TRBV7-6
CASSLGPMVYEQYF
TGTGCCAGCAGCCTGGGACCTATGGTCTACGAGCAGTACTTC
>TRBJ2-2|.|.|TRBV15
CATSRGANTGELFF
TGTGCCACCAGCAGAGGAGCGAACACCGGGGAGCTGTTTTTT
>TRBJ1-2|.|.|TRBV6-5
CASSPTGTRYGYTF
TGTGCCAGCAGTCCCACAGGGACTCGCTATGGCTACACCTTC
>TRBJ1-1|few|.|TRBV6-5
CASSYSGARTNTEAFF
TGTGCCAGCAGTTACTCGGGCGCCCGAACGAACACTGAAGCTTTCTTT
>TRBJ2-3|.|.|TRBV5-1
CASSFAGDNTDTQYF
TGCGCCAGCAGCTTTGCAGGGGACAACACAGATACGCAGTATTTT
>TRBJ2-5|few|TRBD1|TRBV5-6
CASSRTGRETQYF
TGTGCCAGCAGCCGGACAGGGCGAGAGACCCAGTACTTC
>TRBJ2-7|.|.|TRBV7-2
CASSLAGTGDYEQYF
TGTGCCAGCAGCTTAGCGGGGACGGGGGACTACGAGCAGTACTTC
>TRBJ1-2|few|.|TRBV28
CASSLLTTLYGYTF
TGTGCCAGCAGTTTATTAACAACCCTCTATGGCTACACCTTC
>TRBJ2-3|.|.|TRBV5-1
CASSFGADTQYF
TGCGCCAGCAGCTTCGGGGCGGATACGCAGTATTTT
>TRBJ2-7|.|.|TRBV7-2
CATDPGTSHEQYF
TGTGCCACGGACCCAGGGACATCTCACGAGCAGTACTTC
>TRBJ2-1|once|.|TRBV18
CASSSDSADEQFF
TGTGCCAGCTCATCCGACTCGGCAGATGAGCAGTTCTTC
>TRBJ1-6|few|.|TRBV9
CASSNGGNSPLHF
TGTGCCAGCAGCAATGGGGGGAACTCACCCCTCCACTTT
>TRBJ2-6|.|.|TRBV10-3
CAISDFMGSGANVLTF
TGTGCCATCAGCGATTTTATGGGCTCTGGGGCCAACGTCCTGACTTTC
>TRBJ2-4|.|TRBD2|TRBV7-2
CASSPSSGRAGNIQYF
TGTGCCAGCAGCCCCTCTAGCGGGAGGGCCGGGAACATTCAGTACTTC
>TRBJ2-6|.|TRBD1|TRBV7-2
CALSVDRVRSGANVLTF
TGTGCCCTCAGCGTCGACAGGGTCCGCTCTGGGGCCAACGTCCTGACTTTC
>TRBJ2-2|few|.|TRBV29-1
CSVDFGSTGELFF
TGCAGCGTTGATTTTGGCTCCACCGGGGAGCTGTTTTTT
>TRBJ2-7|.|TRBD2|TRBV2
CASRYGLAGGSGEQYF
TGTGCCAGCAGATATGGACTAGCGGGAGGTTCGGGGGAGCAGTACTTC
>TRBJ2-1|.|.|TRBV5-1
CASSRDDSSYNEQFF
TGCGCCAGCAGCCGGGACGACAGCTCCTACAATGAGCAGTTCTTC
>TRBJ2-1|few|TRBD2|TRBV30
CASAVLGLAGGHNEQFF
TGTGCCTCTGCAGTATTGGGACTAGCGGGAGGTCACAATGAGCAGTTCTTC
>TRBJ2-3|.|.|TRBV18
CASSPGTDTQYF
TGTGCCAGCTCGCCCGGGACAGATACGCAGTATTTT
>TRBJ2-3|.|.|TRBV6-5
CASSYSLDTQYF
TGTGCCAGCAGTTACTCCCTGGATACGCAGTATTTT
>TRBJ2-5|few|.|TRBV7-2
CASRYRPNQETQYF
TGTGCCAGCAGATATAGACCGAACCAAGAGACCCAGTACTTC
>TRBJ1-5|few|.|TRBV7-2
CASSFGVSSNQPQHF
TGTGCCAGCAGCTTTGGGGTGTCGAGCAATCAGCCCCAGCATTTT
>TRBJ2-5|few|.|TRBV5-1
CASSLRGGPETQYF
TGCGCCAGCAGCCTTCGTGGGGGCCCGGAGACCCAGTACTTC
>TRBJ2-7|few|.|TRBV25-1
CASSEGWEYEQYF
TGTGCCAGCAGTGAAGGATGGGAGTACGAGCAGTACTTC
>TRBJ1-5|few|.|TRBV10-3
CAISESTPGSGQPQHF
TGTGCCATCAGTGAGTCGACGCCAGGGTCGGGTCAGCCCCAGCATTTT
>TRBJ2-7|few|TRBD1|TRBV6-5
CASSRRTGGPYEQYF
TGTGCCAGCAGTCGACGGACAGGGGGTCCCTACGAGCAGTACTTC
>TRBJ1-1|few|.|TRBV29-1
CSARTVNTEAFF
TGCAGCGCTAGGACAGTAAACACTGAAGCTTTCTTT
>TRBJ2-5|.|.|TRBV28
CASSLAPQGGTETQYF
TGTGCCAGCAGTTTAGCCCCACAGGGAGGTACGGAGACCCAGTACTTC
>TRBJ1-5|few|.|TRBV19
CASSIVWDQPQHF
TGTGCCAGTAGTATAGTCTGGGATCAGCCCCAGCATTTT
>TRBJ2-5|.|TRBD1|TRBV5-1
CASSLRTGDQETQYF
TGCGCCAGCAGCTTAAGGACAGGGGATCAAGAGACCCAGTACTTC
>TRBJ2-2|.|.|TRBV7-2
CASSLKYTGELFF
TGTGCCAGCAGCTTAAAATACACCGGGGAGCTGTTTTTT
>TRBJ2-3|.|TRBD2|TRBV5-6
CASMTDAGGPGTQYF
TGTGCCAGCATGACGGACGCGGGAGGGCCCGGTACGCAGTATTTT
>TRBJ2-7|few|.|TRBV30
CAWQGFNEQYF
TGTGCCTGGCAGGGGTTCAACGAGCAGTACTTC
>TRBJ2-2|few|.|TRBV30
CAWSWGGELFF
TGTGCCTGGAGTTGGGGAGGGGAGCTGTTTTTT
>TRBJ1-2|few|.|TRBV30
CAWSPRERGYTF
TGTGCCTGGAGTCCCAGGGAGAGGGGCTACACCTTC
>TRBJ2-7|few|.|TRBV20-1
CSGGLTYEQYF
TGCAGTGGAGGGTTAACCTACGAGCAGTACTTC
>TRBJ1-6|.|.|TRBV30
CAWSGGSPLHF
TGTGCCTGGAGTGGGGGTTCACCCCTCCACTTT
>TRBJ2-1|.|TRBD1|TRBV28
CASRTGQGLPNEQFF
TGTGCCAGCAGGACGGGACAGGGTCTCCCCAATGAGCAGTTCTTC
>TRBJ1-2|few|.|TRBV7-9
CASSLAPVGYTF
TGTGCCAGCAGCTTAGCCCCGGTCGGCTACACCTTC
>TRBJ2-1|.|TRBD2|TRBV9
CASSGTSDFGEQFF
TGTGCCAGCAGCGGGACTAGTGATTTCGGTGAGCAGTTCTTC